The 23 T cell receptor beta chains reported below all come from one sample, sequenced in a study of identical twins. One entry per CDR3 protein results from TCRdb running MiXCR on the 5' RACE reads. The top ten hold under 10% of the sample, which has a few hundred thousand distinct CDR3 sequences, approximately 8.7% seen once. What was sequenced was naive T cells sorted from blood. Source of these receptors: a woman aged 50 to 60 in good health.

This clonotype was picked up many times. The chain couples TRBV6-5 to TRBJ2-5; no firm D call. CDR1 MNHEY and CDR2 SVGAGI come from the germline V gene. V was shortened by 2 bases and J by 4 bases, with 11 bases between the two germline ends. This CDR3 is built from 14 residues. CDR3 sequence: CASSYSRPGETQYF. The CDR3 region has the DNA TGTGCCAGCAGTTACAGTCGTCCCGGAGAGACCCAGTACTTC.

This sequence joins TRBV9 and TRBJ2-2; 8 nucleotides agree with TRBD1. There are 17 residues in the CDR3. Germline CDR1 reads SGDLS; CDR2 reads YYNGEE. J was trimmed by 6 bases and V by 1 base; bases with no gene match: 11. CDR3 DNA sequence: TGTGCCAGCAGCGTACCTGGCAGGGGGCGCTTCCCCGGGGAGCTGTTTTTT. Translation gives CASSVPGRGRFPGELFF. The full variable domain, with the rest looked up from reference TRBV9 and TRBJ2-2, is DSGVTQTPKHLITATGQRVTLRCSPRSGDLSVYWYQQSLDQGLQFLIQYYNGEERAKGNILERFSAQQFPDLHSELNLSSLELGDSALYFCASSVPGRGRFPGELFFGEGSRLTVL.

This clonotype was detected only a few times. CDR3 nucleotides: TGCAGCGTTGGGTTATCGGGCGGGACTTTCTTT. Its protein is CSVGLSGGTFF. The chain joins TRBV29-1 to TRBJ1-1; D remains unclear. Trimming pared 4 bases from V and 12 bases from J, leaving 15 bases between. CDR1 SQVTM and CDR2 ANQGSEA come from the germline V gene. The CDR3 runs 11 residues.

There are many counts of this clonotype. The chain recombines TRBV20-1 with TRBJ2-1; possible D gene TRBD2, 6 bases. The V end was cut by 0 bases, the J end by 1 base, with 13 bases between. The CDR3 has 16 residues. Germline V gives CDR1 DFQATT, CDR2 SNEGSKA (reference sequence). The CDR3 region has the DNA TGCAGTGCTAGAGACACGCTAGCGCAGTCCTACAATGAGCAGTTCTTC. It encodes CSARDTLAQSYNEQFF.

This clonotype showed up just a few times. V gene TRBV5-1 combines with J gene TRBJ2-3; the D is unclear. Trimming pared 0 bases from V and 0 bases from J, leaving 8 bases between. This CDR3 spans 15 amino acids. Per germline, CDR1 SGHRS and CDR2 YFSETQ. CDR3 residues: CASSLEPSSTDTQYF. In DNA form, the CDR3 reads TGCGCCAGCAGCTTGGAGCCATCTAGCACAGATACGCAGTATTTT.

This clonotype was counted a few times. The chain recombines TRBV3-1 with TRBJ1-1, with 8 nucleotides matching TRBD1. J gave up 5 bases and V 7 bases, and 9 bases lay outside the gene matches. The germline V gene has CDR1 LGHDT and CDR2 YNNKEL (reference sequence). The CDR3 has 14 amino acids. CDR3 nucleotide sequence: TGTGCCAGCAACCTTGCAGGGGGCGAAACTGAAGCTTTCTTT. Protein product: CASNLAGGETEAFF. Full variable domain (remainder filled in from reference TRBV3-1 and TRBJ1-1): DTAVSQTPKYLVTQMGNDKSIKCEQNLGHDTMYWYKQDSKKFLKIMFSYNNKELIINETVPNRFSPKSPDKAHLNLHINSLELGDSAVYFCASNLAGGETEAFFGQGTRLTVV.

CDR3 sequence: CATTWGGSYEQFF. The CDR3 coding sequence is TGTGCCACTACCTGGGGCGGGAGCTATGAGCAGTTCTTC. The chain links TRBV15 to TRBJ2-1; 7 positions agree with TRBD2. CDR3 length equals 13 residues. J gave up 8 bases and V 9 bases, and 10 bases lay outside the gene matches. CDR1 is LNHNV and CDR2 is YYDKDF in the germline V gene (reference sequence).

At least ten counts were recorded for this clonotype. The rearrangement links TRBV11-2 to TRBJ2-1, with no clear D. The CDR3 sequence is 13 residues long. V was trimmed by 1 base and J by 7 bases, leaving 8 bases between them. CDR1 SGHAT and CDR2 FQNNGV come from the germline V gene. CDR3 in DNA: TGTGCCAGCAGCTTAGGGGCGATTAATGAGCAGTTCTTC. Translated: CASSLGAINEQFF. Based on the CDR3 plus reference TRBV11-2 and TRBJ2-1, the full variable domain is EAGVAQSPRYKIIEKRQSVAFWCNPISGHATLYWYQQILGQGPKLLIQFQNNGVVDDSQLPKDRFSAERLKGVDSTLKIQPAKLEDSAVYLCASSLGAINEQFFGPGTRLTVL.

This clonotype was seen a handful of times. This sequence joins TRBV20-1 and TRBJ2-1; D is ambiguous. This CDR3 spans 15 amino acids. The germline CDR1 and CDR2 sequences are DFQATT and SNEGSKA (reference sequence). The V end was cut by 0 bases, the J end by 2 bases, with 11 bases between. The CDR3 here is CSARDQLVAYNEQFF. In DNA, the CDR3 is TGCAGTGCTAGAGATCAATTAGTAGCCTACAATGAGCAGTTCTTC.

The chain links TRBV5-1 to TRBJ2-1; a weak D match, TRBD2 (6 bases). This CDR3 region has 13 residues. V dropped 6 bases and J dropped 10 bases, with 17 bases sitting between them. From germline, CDR1 is SGHRS and CDR2 YFSETQ. The CDR3 nucleotides are TGCGCCAGCAAAATCACGCGGGATGCGGAGCAGTTCTTC. It specifies CASKITRDAEQFF.

This clonotype was observed a few times. One junction end disagrees with the germline gene, perhaps due to a read error. J is TRBJ1-5 and V is TRBV24-1; D is unclear. Per germline, CDR1 KGHDR and CDR2 SFDVKD. The CDR3 is 11 amino acids. The CDR3 nucleotides read TGTGCCACCAGGGATTTACAGCCCCAGCATTTT. It translates to CATRDLQPQHF.

This clonotype was seen ten or more times. The chain couples TRBV3-1 to TRBJ2-3; the D gene is possibly TRBD2 (5 bases). Trimming stripped 6 bases from V and 6 bases from J, with 10 bases between. Germline-derived CDR1 and CDR2 are LGHDT and YNNKEL (reference sequence). CDR3 length equals 12 residues. This CDR3 reads CASSQLADTQYF. Written as DNA, the CDR3 is TGTGCCAGCAGTCAATTAGCGGATACGCAGTATTTT.

This clonotype was seen a few times. The chain uses TRBV21-1 and TRBJ2-4; the table assigns TRBD2, which was not confirmed against the DNA. TRBV21-1 is a pseudogene segment. The length of the CDR3 is 14 residues. CDR3 loop: CAGGRPGAKNIQYF. The CDR3 DNA follows: TGTGCCGGCGGGAGACCTGGGGCCAAAAACATTCAGTACTTC.

This clonotype was seen only a few times. CDR3 DNA: TGTGCCAGCAGCCAAGAACCGCCAGGGAGAAACAATGAGCAGTTCTTC. Its protein product is CASSQEPPGRNNEQFF. This chain joins TRBV3-1 and TRBJ2-1; D may match TRBD1 or TRBD2 (5 bases each). The CDR3 is 16 residues long. Germline lookup yields CDR1 LGHDT and CDR2 YNNKEL (reference sequence). The germline V and J ends were trimmed by 0 bases and 5 bases, with 14 bases remaining between them.

This clonotype was counted only a few times. J is TRBJ1-2 and V is TRBV20-1; 9 bases fit TRBD1. CDR1 and CDR2 from the germline V gene are DFQATT and SNEGSKA (reference sequence). CDR3 length equals 13 residues. The CDR3 DNA is TGCAGCAGCCCGACAGGGGGGAACTATGGCTACACCTTC. It translates to CSSPTGGNYGYTF.

This rearrangement joins TRBV27 to TRBJ2-7, with D possibly being TRBD1 or TRBD2 (6 bases each). Germline V CDR1 and CDR2: MNHEY, SMNVEV (reference sequence). Deletions cut 8 bases from V and 6 bases from J, with 20 bases between. This CDR3 is built from 14 residues. The CDR3, as DNA: TGTGCCAGCGGCTTGGAGGGGGATGACGGCGAGCAGTACTTC. Translating it yields CASGLEGDDGEQYF.

This CDR3 is CASSARGTEAFF. In DNA form, the CDR3 reads TGTGCCAGCAGCGCCAGGGGGACTGAAGCTTTCTTT. The V call is TRBV7-9, the J call TRBJ1-1; 7 bases are a match to TRBD1. The ends lost 5 bases at V and 5 bases at J; junction bases unmatched: 2. This CDR3 is 12 amino acids long. In germline, CDR1 is SEHNR, CDR2 FQNEAQ (reference sequence).

The rearrangement links TRBV29-1 to TRBJ1-2; no clear D. V was cut by 6 bases and J by 7 bases, with 12 bases left in between. The CDR3 runs to 11 residues. CDR1 is SQVTM, CDR2 ANQGSEA, per germline. The CDR3 sequence is CSVQLPGGYTF. For the CDR3, the DNA is TGCAGCGTCCAACTACCCGGTGGCTACACCTTC.

The sample holds a few counts of this clonotype. The chain combines TRBV4-1 with TRBJ2-2, with 7 bases identical to TRBD2. This CDR3 spans 15 amino acids. Per the germline V gene, CDR1 is MGHRA and CDR2 is YSYEKL. The junction had 5 bases not matched to a gene; V was cut back by 0 bases and J by 7 bases. CDR3 sequence: CASSQEFGGSGELFF. The CDR3 bases are TGCGCCAGCAGCCAAGAATTCGGGGGGAGCGGGGAGCTGTTTTTT.

This clonotype was seen more than once but under ten times. The chain carries TRBV15 and TRBJ2-1; D is possibly TRBD1 or TRBD2 (5 bases each). This CDR3 region has 15 residues. The germline V gene has CDR1 LNHNV and CDR2 YYDKDF (reference sequence). V was pared by 4 bases and J by 0 bases, with 10 bases between. The chain's CDR3 is CATSTDGASYNEQFF. The CDR3 region has the DNA TGTGCCACCAGCACAGACGGGGCCTCCTACAATGAGCAGTTCTTC.

The sample holds a few counts of this clonotype. This rearrangement joins TRBV5-1 to TRBJ2-1, with TRBD2 identical over 8 bases. This CDR3 region has 15 residues. Germline CDR1 SGHRS, CDR2 YFSETQ. The junction had 8 bases not matched to a gene; V was cut back by 7 bases and J by 2 bases. The CDR3 region is CASGAGGVPYNEQFF. The DNA of the CDR3 is TGCGCCAGCGGGGCGGGGGGTGTCCCCTACAATGAGCAGTTCTTC.

This clonotype was counted at least ten times. The gene calls are TRBV12-3 or TRBV12-4 and TRBJ2-7, with D hard to call. CDR3 size: 15 residues. Trimming took off 6 bases at V and 6 bases at J, with 21 bases between the two ends. CDR3 sequence (DNA): TGTGCCAGCAGCAGCCTCCGCAGAACTGGTATCGAGCAGTACTTC. Its protein product is CASSSLRRTGIEQYF.

To note about this clonotype: The junction shows a germline mismatch at one end, possibly a read error. The chain carries TRBV5-1 and TRBJ2-1, with 12 bases identical to TRBD2. Germline CDR1 and CDR2: SGHRS and YFSETQ. The CDR3 runs 14 residues. The CDR3 DNA is TGCGCCAGCAGCCTCGGACTAGCGGGAAATGACCAGTTCTTC. It yields the protein CASSLGLAGNDQFF.